Listed below are T cell receptor beta chains from one sample, sequenced in a study of blood T cell repertoires in COVID-19. The method was immunoSEQ multiplex PCR; TCRdb's version includes in-frame clones alone and lacks a portion of them. Of about 36,000 clones listed, 80% to 90% are singletons. Input material: peripheral blood. Source of these receptors: a man aged 60-69 years with COVID-19, enrolled during active disease. The CDR3 runs from the conserved cysteine through the conserved F or W. A D gene is named only where the DNA matches it firmly. Size tells how often a clone was seen (once, few, many) or the class of an expanded clone, and some rows leave it out.

>TRBJ1-5|-|TRBV5-5|-
CASSFTGQNGNQPQHF
TGTGCCAGCAGCTTCACGGGACAAAACGGCAATCAGCCCCAGCATTTT
>TRBJ2-1|-|TRBV6-5|-
CASSKTLSSYNEQFF
TGTGCCAGCAGTAAGACTCTTAGCTCCTACAATGAGCAGTTCTTC
>TRBJ1-1|TRBD1|TRBV19|-
CASSFRQGRTEAFF
TGTGCCAGTAGTTTCCGACAGGGAAGGACTGAAGCTTTCTTT
>TRBJ1-3|TRBD1|TRBV19|-
CASIEGQGSSGNTIYF
TGTGCCAGTATAGAAGGACAGGGGAGTTCCGGAAACACCATATATTTT
>TRBJ2-7|-|TRBV2|-
CASSKDSWAYEQYF
TGTGCCAGCAGTAAGGACAGTTGGGCCTACGAGCAGTACTTC
>TRBJ1-1|TRBD1|TRBV7-9|-
CASNSGQGDTEAFF
TGTGCCAGCAACAGCGGACAGGGGGACACTGAAGCTTTCTTT
>TRBJ1-4|-|TRBV9|-
CASSRKPTGLNEKLFF
TGTGCCAGCAGCCGCAAACCGACAGGACTTAATGAAAAACTGTTTTTT
>TRBJ1-2|-|TRBV12-1|-
CASSLEDRGQGSYGYTF
TGTGCCAGCAGCTTAGAGGACAGGGGGCAAGGGAGTTATGGCTACACCTTC
>TRBJ1-1|-|TRBV28|-
CASSWGDRNTEAFF
TGTGCCAGCAGTTGGGGCGACAGGAACACTGAAGCTTTCTTT
>TRBJ2-2|-|TRBV11-2|-
CASSFGLRGAGGELFF
TGTGCCAGCAGCTTTGGACTTCGGGGGGCGGGCGGGGAGCTGTTTTTT
>TRBJ1-2|TRBD1|TRBV27|-
CASSPGQGRGGYTF
TGTGCCAGCAGCCCAGGACAGGGACGGGGTGGCTACACCTTC
>TRBJ1-1|-|TRBV6-2/TRBV6-3|-
CASSDRIMNTEAFF
TGTGCCAGCAGCGACAGGATCATGAACACTGAAGCTTTCTTT
>TRBJ2-7|TRBD1|TRBV13|-
CASSRTGAWEQYF
TGTGCCAGCAGCCGGACAGGAGCCTGGGAGCAGTACTTC
>TRBJ2-3|-|TRBV5-1|-
CASSLGGSTDTQYF
TGCGCCAGCAGCTTGGGAGGGAGCACAGATACGCAGTATTTT
>TRBJ2-7|-|TRBV23-1|-
CASSHTKRGEQYF
TGCGCCAGCAGTCATACCAAAAGGGGCGAGCAGTACTTC
>TRBJ2-7|-|TRBV4-3|-
CASSQRQFYEQYF
TGCGCCAGCAGCCAAAGACAGTTCTACGAGCAGTACTTC
>TRBJ1-2|TRBD1|TRBV30|-
CAWSVQIQGGYGYTF
TGTGCCTGGAGTGTACAAATACAGGGGGGATATGGCTACACCTTC
>TRBJ1-5|TRBD1|TRBV29-1|-
CSVGTGGQPQHF
TGCAGCGTTGGGACAGGTGGACAGCCCCAGCATTTT
>TRBJ1-1|-|TRBV7-9|-
CASSLVLGADTEAFF
TGTGCCAGCAGCTTAGTACTTGGGGCGGACACTGAAGCTTTCTTT
>TRBJ2-2|TRBD2|TRBV27|once
CASSLYGGRADTGELFF
TGTGCCAGCAGTTTATATGGTGGGAGGGCCGACACCGGGGAGCTGTTTTTT
>TRBJ2-1|-|TRBV2|once
CASSEQYGRINEQFF
TGTGCCAGCAGTGAACAGTATGGCCGCATAAATGAGCAGTTCTTC
>TRBJ1-1|-|TRBV4-2|-
CASSQVGWGGNTEAFF
TGTGCCAGCAGCCAAGTTGGGTGGGGGGGTAACACTGAAGCTTTCTTT
>TRBJ1-5|-|TRBV7-2|-
CASTLDRPGDQPQHF
TGTGCCAGCACCTTGGATCGGCCGGGGGATCAGCCCCAGCATTTT
>TRBJ2-7|TRBD1|TRBV11-2|once
CASSTHAGTGYEQYF
TGTGCCAGCAGCACCCATGCCGGGACAGGATACGAGCAGTACTTC
>TRBJ1-5|-|TRBV7-2|-
CASSFWTDSNQPQHF
TGTGCCAGCAGCTTTTGGACAGATAGCAATCAGCCCCAGCATTTT
>TRBJ1-5|TRBD1|TRBV12-3/TRBV12-4|-
CASSIRQGAQHF
TGTGCCAGCAGTATACGACAGGGGGCTCAGCATTTT
>TRBJ2-3|TRBD2|TRBV27|-
CASGTSIDTQYF
TGTGCCAGCGGGACTAGCATAGATACGCAGTATTTT
>TRBJ2-1|TRBD2|TRBV15|-
CATSNSWGSGRFASGNEQFF
TGTGCCACCAGCAACTCTTGGGGTAGCGGGAGGTTCGCTTCGGGCAATGAGCAGTTCTTC